This T cell receptor beta chain was observed in a study of cytomegalovirus exposure and HLA in healthy donors. Across the study: Among the 398 genotyped donors, approximately 80% were placed in the Caucasian-associated ancestry cluster. Regarding the study as a whole: As was reported, the classifier diagnosed cytomegalovirus status with high specificity and sensitivity. Researchers counted over 150 TCR beta chains as cytomegalovirus-associated.

PCR involved 60 Vbeta and 13 Jbeta primers. Profiled with immunoSEQ multiplex PCR; TCRdb holds only in-frame clones, not every one. Of about 200,000 clones listed, 60% to 80% are singletons. This CDR3 is 13 amino acids long. Germline values: CDR1 ENHRY, CDR2 SYGVKD. Trimming left V 6 bases short and J 8 bases short, with 14 bases between. This clone was detected once. What it binds is not known. The material sequenced was PBMCs. This chain joins TRBV10-3 and TRBJ1-3; D not resolved. The receptor was isolated from a man between 18 and 35 years old in good health and CMV-seronegative. DNA for the CDR3: TGTGCCATCAGCCCAGTGGAGTTAGACACCATATATTTT. As protein: CAISPVELDTIYF.